This is a list of T cell receptor beta chains from one sample in a study of T cell responses to AZD1222 COVID-19 vaccine. Profiled with immunoSEQ multiplex PCR; TCRdb holds only in-frame clones, not every one. This table has 150,000 to 200,000 clones, around 90% appearing once. This sample comprised peripheral blood, obtained on day 0 of AZD1222 vaccination. The receptor source for this set is an adult in good health. Both conserved end residues are part of each CDR3. Each record gives: clone size, J gene, V gene, D gene, CDR3 protein, CDR3 DNA. The D gene is left open where the match is weak. For some rows the clone size is stated as once, few or many, or as a class when expanded; others skip it.

>.|TRBJ1-6|TRBV6-5|TRBD1
CATLPAGGHNSPLHF
TGTGCCACCCTGCCGGCAGGGGGCCATAATTCACCCCTCCACTTT
>.|TRBJ2-1|TRBV27|TRBD2
CASSIPGLMDYKQFF
TGTGCCAGCAGTATTCCGGGACTAATGGACTATAAGCAGTTCTTC
>.|TRBJ1-5|TRBV21-1|.
CATPQDTSNQPQHF
TGTGCCACCCCCCAGGACACTAGCAATCAGCCCCAGCATTTT
>once|TRBJ2-3|TRBV4-1|.
CASSPARWETDTQYF
TGCGCCAGCAGCCCGGCGCGGTGGGAGACAGATACGCAGTATTTT
>few|TRBJ2-3|TRBV5-1|.
CASSRDGLDTQYF
TGCGCCAGCAGCCGGGATGGGCTCGATACGCAGTATTTT
>.|TRBJ2-2|TRBV5-6|TRBD2
CASSRLAGDTGELFF
TGTGCCAGCAGTCGTCTAGCGGGGGACACCGGGGAGCTGTTTTTT
>.|TRBJ1-2|TRBV4-2|TRBD1
CASSQDHGDSRVENGYTF
TGTGCCAGCAGCCAAGATCATGGGGACAGCAGAGTGGAGAATGGCTACACCTTC
>.|TRBJ1-1|TRBV18|.
CASSPPSGPNLNTEAFF
TGTGCCAGCTCACCACCGTCCGGACCTAACTTGAACACTGAAGCTTTCTTT
>once|TRBJ2-7|TRBV7-9|.
CASSLERPPNEQYF
TGTGCCAGCAGCTTAGAACGCCCTCCCAACGAGCAGTACTTC
>.|TRBJ2-3|TRBV6-4|TRBD2
CASSASGGATDTQYF
TGTGCCAGCAGTGCAAGCGGGGGTGCCACAGATACGCAGTATTTT
>.|TRBJ2-7|TRBV5-8|.
CASSLQQGMGEQYF
TGTGCCAGCAGCTTGCAACAGGGAATGGGCGAGCAGTACTTC
>once|TRBJ1-4|TRBV6-5|.
CASRPQGTEKLFF
TGTGCCAGCAGGCCACAGGGTACTGAAAAACTGTTTTTT
>.|TRBJ1-5|TRBV19|.
CASRGVSNQPQHF
TGTGCCAGTAGAGGTGTTAGCAATCAGCCCCAGCATTTT
>.|TRBJ1-4|TRBV29-1|TRBD1
CSGASGTGVEKLFF
TGCAGCGGCGCTTCGGGGACAGGGGTGGAAAAACTGTTTTTT
>.|TRBJ2-1|TRBV7-2|.
CASSLESSSPNEQFF
TGTGCCAGCAGCTTAGAATCTAGCAGTCCCAATGAGCAGTTCTTC
>few|TRBJ1-6|TRBV2|.
CASSTAPHNSPLHF
TGTGCCAGCAGTACGGCTCCCCACAATTCACCCCTCCACTTT
>.|TRBJ1-4|TRBV7-2|.
CASSLGSLREKLFF
TGTGCCAGCAGCTTAGGTTCACTTCGGGAAAAACTGTTTTTT
>.|TRBJ1-6|TRBV28|.
CASSFQDGLSPLHF
TGTGCCAGCAGTTTTCAGGACGGCCTCTCACCCCTCCACTTT
>.|TRBJ1-2|TRBV6-1|.
CASSDGTALYGYTF
TGTGCCAGCAGTGACGGGACCGCCCTCTATGGCTACACCTTC
>.|TRBJ1-4|TRBV5-1|.
CASSLEQPTEKLFF
TGCGCCAGCAGCTTGGAACAGCCTACGGAAAAACTGTTTTTT
>.|TRBJ1-3|TRBV6-5|.
CASSSIVTGNTIYF
TGTGCCAGCAGTTCGATAGTTACTGGAAACACCATATATTTT
>.|TRBJ2-4|TRBV5-1|TRBD2
CASSFGGDAKNIQYF
TGCGCCAGCAGCTTCGGGGGGGATGCCAAAAACATTCAGTACTTC
>.|TRBJ1-5|TRBV6-1|.
CASSDGFNQPQHF
TGTGCCAGCAGTGACGGGTTCAATCAGCCCCAGCATTTT
>.|TRBJ1-4|TRBV19|.
CASKVGAEEKLFF
TGTGCCAGTAAGGTAGGGGCAGAGGAAAAACTGTTTTTT
>.|TRBJ1-5|TRBV27|.
CASSLLPGSNQPQHF
TGTGCCAGCAGTTTATTACCAGGGAGCAATCAGCCCCAGCATTTT
>.|TRBJ2-1|TRBV2|.
CASSVESGNEQFF
TGTGCCAGCAGTGTAGAAAGTGGCAATGAGCAGTTCTTC
>.|TRBJ1-4|TRBV7-2|.
CASSNDRLNEKLFF
TGTGCCAGCAGCAACGACAGACTGAATGAAAAACTGTTTTTT
>.|TRBJ2-1|TRBV7-9|.
CASSPRIRDYRVEQFF
TGTGCCAGCAGTCCTAGAATCCGGGACTACAGGGTTGAGCAGTTCTTC
>once|TRBJ1-2|TRBV11-2|.
CASSLMGSEGYTF
TGTGCCAGCAGCTTAATGGGGTCCGAGGGCTACACCTTC